Below, 18 T cell receptor beta chains from the same sample are listed, as sequenced in a study of preoperative IRX-2 immunotherapy in early breast cancer. The treatment is: preoperative locoregional IRX-2 cytokine immunotherapy. Produced via immunoSEQ multiplex PCR; TCRdb's table is partial and in-frame only. The profile shows about 38,000 clones, roughly 82% of them singletons. Sequenced here: lymph node tissue, sampled after IRX-2 immunotherapy. Source of these receptors: a human donor with breast cancer.

V usage is TRBV1 and J usage is TRBJ1-4; TRBD1 is taken as the D call from the table, unchecked against the DNA. TRBV1 is an annotated pseudogene. The CDR3 has 16 amino acids. The CDR3 protein is CASSRTAGATNEKLFF. CDR3 coding DNA: TGCGCCAGCAGCCGGACCGCAGGGGCAACTAATGAAAAACTGTTTTTT.

This clone showed up just a few times. This chain connects TRBV6-8 to TRBJ1-5; tentative D call: TRBD1 (6 bases). V lost 9 bases to trimming and J lost 7 bases, with 16 bases between them. The CDR3 is 13 residues long. CDR1 is MNHGY and CDR2 is SAAAGT in the germline V gene. The CDR3 bases are TGTGCCAGTCTGATGGGGGCGAGGCAGCCCCAGCATTTT. This gives the protein CASLMGARQPQHF.

The J gene is TRBJ2-2, the V gene TRBV11-3, with TRBD1 as a possible D gene (5 bases). Germline lookup yields CDR1 SGHNT and CDR2 YENEEA. CDR3 length: 14 residues. V lost 4 bases and J lost 3, with 9 bases in between. The chain's CDR3 is CASSSTDHTGELFF. The CDR3 coding sequence is TGTGCCAGCAGCTCGACAGACCACACCGGGGAGCTGTTTTTT.

The chain recombines TRBV6-8 with TRBJ1-2; a possible D gene is TRBD1 (5 bases). The CDR3 runs 15 residues. Deletions cut 4 bases from V and 5 bases from J, with 17 bases between. Germline loops: CDR1 MNHGY, CDR2 SAAAGT. This chain's CDR3 is CASSSLGGNGYGYTF. CDR3 nucleotides: TGTGCCAGCAGTTCTCTTGGGGGGAACGGGTATGGCTACACCTTC.

The chain couples TRBV11-3 to TRBJ2-3; tentative D call: TRBD2 (5 bases). V shed 6 bases and J shed 0 bases, with 10 bases lying between them. CDR3 size: 14 residues. In germline, CDR1 is SGHNT, CDR2 YENEEA. In nucleotides, the CDR3 is TGTGCCAGCAGTCTCGGGGAGAGCACAGATACGCAGTATTTT. Encoded protein: CASSLGESTDTQYF. The whole variable domain, filled in from reference TRBV11-3 and TRBJ2-3, reads EAGVVQSPRYKIIEKKQPVAFWCNPISGHNTLYWYLQNLGQGPELLIRYENEEAVDDSQLPKDRFSAERLKGVDSTLKIQPAELGDSAVYLCASSLGESTDTQYFGPGTRLTVL.

The sample holds one count of this clone. This chain links TRBV19 with TRBJ2-7; TRBD1 matches at 8 bases. Trimming cost V 4 bases and J 5 bases; bases outside gene matches: 4. From germline, CDR1 is LNHDA and CDR2 SQIVND (reference sequence). The CDR3 runs 13 residues. The CDR3 region is CASSTRTGHEQYF. The DNA for the CDR3 is TGTGCCAGTAGTACTAGGACAGGGCACGAGCAGTACTTC.

This clone occurred once. This chain connects TRBV11-3 to TRBJ1-6; D call uncertain. The CDR3 is 16 residues long. Trimming pared 3 bases from V and 5 bases from J, leaving 14 bases between. Germline V CDR1 and CDR2: SGHNT, YENEEA. The CDR3 coding sequence is TGTGCCAGCAGCTTGGCCGGGCCGGAGAATAATTCACCCCTCCACTTT. Protein sequence: CASSLAGPENNSPLHF.

The CDR3 nucleotides are TGTGCCAGCAGTGAAGCGTCAGGCCAGGGTACCGGGGAGCTGTTTTTT. Amino acid sequence: CASSEASGQGTGELFF. The rearrangement joins TRBV9 to TRBJ2-2, with D maybe TRBD1 (5 bases). Germline V CDR1 and CDR2: SGDLS, YYNGEE. The germline V and J ends were trimmed by 5 bases and 5 bases, with 19 bases remaining between them. The CDR3 has 16 residues. Together with reference TRBV9 and TRBJ2-2, the CDR3 gives the full variable domain: DSGVTQTPKHLITATGQRVTLRCSPRSGDLSVYWYQQSLDQGLQFLIQYYNGEERAKGNILERFSAQQFPDLHSELNLSSLELGDSALYFCASSEASGQGTGELFFGEGSRLTVL.

The genes are TRBV19 and TRBJ2-1, with a weak D call TRBD2 (5 bases). This CDR3 region has 16 residues. CDR1 LNHDA and CDR2 SQIVND come from the germline V gene (reference sequence). The V end was cut by 5 bases, the J end by 1 base, with 15 bases between. The CDR3 sequence: CASSSPFRGSYNEQFF. CDR3 sequence (DNA): TGTGCCAGTAGTTCCCCGTTCCGAGGGTCCTACAATGAGCAGTTCTTC.

CDR3 region: CASSLESSLQGRVYNSPLHF. In DNA form, the CDR3 reads TGTGCCAGCAGCTTAGAAAGCTCGCTACAGGGAAGAGTCTATAATTCACCCCTCCACTTT. The V call is TRBV11-3, the J call TRBJ1-6; D perhaps matches TRBD1 (6 bases). Trimming removed 0 bases from V and 3 bases from J, with 21 bases in between. The germline gives CDR1 SGHNT, CDR2 YENEEA. This CDR3 comprises 20 residues.

The chain employs TRBV7-7 and TRBJ1-6, with D perhaps matching TRBD1 (6 bases). Trimming stripped 4 bases from V and 3 bases from J, with 13 bases between. CDR1 is SSHAT, CDR2 FNYEAQ, per germline (reference sequence). The CDR3 runs 16 residues. The CDR3 here is CASSSRTGFYNSPLHF. The CDR3 coding sequence is TGTGCCAGCAGCTCTCGTACAGGGTTCTATAATTCACCCCTCCACTTT.

The V gene is TRBV10-2, the J gene TRBJ1-1, with 7 bases matching TRBD1. CDR3 length: 14 residues. V was clipped by 6 bases and J by 9 bases; unmatched bases: 13. Germline CDR1 WSHSY, CDR2 SAAADI. This CDR3 reads CASSEGTAVPQAFF. CDR3 nucleotide sequence: TGCGCCAGCAGCGAGGGGACAGCCGTTCCTCAAGCTTTCTTT.

The chain has TRBV6-8 and TRBJ1-2; D not certain. V lost 3 bases, J lost 1 base, and 6 bases lay in between. Germline V gene sequence: CDR1 MNHGY, CDR2 SAAAGT. CDR3 size: 13 residues. CDR3 sequence: CASSYYFNYGYTF. The CDR3 DNA follows: TGTGCCAGCAGTTATTACTTTAACTATGGCTACACCTTC.

CDR3 nucleotides: TGTGCCAGCAGCCCAGCGGGAGGCCAGAGGGGGGATATTAAAGAGACCCAGTACTTC. It specifies CASSPAGGQRGDIKETQYF. The chain uses TRBV11-3 and TRBJ2-5; 9 bases are shared with TRBD2. Germline V gene data show CDR1 as SGHNT and CDR2 as YENEEA. Trimming cost V 5 bases and J 3 bases; bases outside gene matches: 19. There are 19 residues in the CDR3. Drawing the rest from reference TRBV11-3 and TRBJ2-5, the complete variable domain is EAGVVQSPRYKIIEKKQPVAFWCNPISGHNTLYWYLQNLGQGPELLIRYENEEAVDDSQLPKDRFSAERLKGVDSTLKIQPAELGDSAVYLCASSPAGGQRGDIKETQYFGPGTRLLVL.

The chain uses TRBV6-8 and TRBJ1-6; TRBD1 is a possible D gene (6 bases). The CDR3 is 16 residues long. V lost 0 bases, J lost 2 bases, and 8 bases lay in between. CDR1 is MNHGY, CDR2 SAAAGT, per germline. The CDR3 region is CASSYSQGTYNSPLHF. The CDR3 nucleotides are TGTGCCAGCAGTTACTCACAGGGAACCTATAATTCACCCCTCCACTTT.

V usage is TRBV28 and J usage is TRBJ1-1; D possibly corresponds to TRBD1 (5 bases). This CDR3 is built from 18 residues. The germline V and J ends were trimmed by 2 bases and 3 bases, with 22 bases remaining between them. Germline assignment: CDR1 MDHEN and CDR2 SYDVKM. The chain's CDR3 is CASSLALSRGRGDTEAFF. CDR3 nucleotide sequence: TGTGCCAGCAGTTTAGCCCTCAGCAGAGGGCGGGGGGACACTGAAGCTTTCTTT.

This clone was seen once. The chain joins TRBV6-8 to TRBJ2-7; TRBD2 matches 9 bases. J was trimmed by 3 bases and V by 5 bases; bases with no gene match: 8. The CDR3 sequence is 15 residues long. Germline-derived CDR1 and CDR2 are MNHGY and SAAAGT. This CDR3 reads CASSPPSSGDYEQYF. The CDR3 coding sequence is TGTGCCAGCAGTCCTCCTTCTAGCGGGGACTACGAGCAGTACTTC.

The CDR3 spells CASSQAAVQGNQPQHF. Here the CDR3 DNA reads TGCGCCAGCAGCCAAGCGGCTGTACAAGGAAATCAGCCCCAGCATTTT. V and J are TRBV1 and TRBJ1-5. TRBV1 corresponds to a pseudogene. CDR3 length: 16 amino acids.